One sample yielded the 8 T cell receptor beta chains listed below, sequenced in a study of blood T cell repertoires in COVID-19. Assay: immunoSEQ multiplex PCR; the TCRdb copy retains only in-frame clones and omits some. The repertoire holds a few hundred thousand clones, with around 90% as singletons. The specimen sequenced was peripheral blood. The source is an older woman with COVID-19, enrolled during active disease.

This clone was recorded a few times. V usage is TRBV2 and J usage is TRBJ1-6; the D gene is possibly TRBD1 (5 bases). Trimming left V 3 bases short and J 0 bases short, with 9 bases between. CDR1 and CDR2 from the germline V gene are SNHLY and FYNNEI. CDR3 length: 16 amino acids. This CDR3 reads CASSDRVSSYNSPLHF. The CDR3 DNA reads as TGTGCCAGCAGTGACAGGGTGAGCTCCTATAATTCACCCCTCCACTTT.

V is TRBV6-2 or TRBV6-3 and J is TRBJ2-7, with D possibly being TRBD2 (6 bases). CDR1 is MNHEY, CDR2 SVGEGT, per germline. The length of the CDR3 is 17 residues. Trimming shortened V by 2 bases and J by 2 bases, and 19 bases separated the two germline ends. The CDR3 DNA reads TGTGCCAGCAGTTACCTCTCGGACTACCTGATAACCTACGAGCAGTACTTC. Translation gives CASSYLSDYLITYEQYF.

This clone occurred once. CDR3 residues: CASSVAGTSGPLEQFF. The CDR3 nucleotides are TGTGCCAGCAGCGTTGCCGGGACTAGCGGCCCTCTTGAGCAGTTCTTC. This chain uses TRBV9 with TRBJ2-1; 11 positions agree with TRBD2. Germline V lookup: CDR1 SGDLS, CDR2 YYNGEE. CDR3 size: 16 residues. After removal of 2 bases from V and 9 bases from J, the junction contained 10 bases not matched to a gene.

This chain joins TRBV5-1 and TRBJ1-1; D is perhaps TRBD1 (5 bases). The CDR3 is 17 residues long. In germline, CDR1 is SGHRS, CDR2 YFSETQ. V lost 2 bases and J 3 bases, leaving 20 bases between the germline ends. This CDR3 is CASSFRPGRISDTEAFF. The CDR3 DNA follows: TGCGCCAGCAGCTTCCGGCCAGGGAGGATCAGTGACACTGAAGCTTTCTTT.

The genes are TRBV27 and TRBJ2-1; 9 bases are shared with TRBD1. The ends lost 4 bases at V and 9 bases at J; junction bases unmatched: 7. The germline gives CDR1 MNHEY, CDR2 SMNVEV (reference sequence). CDR3 length equals 14 residues. For the CDR3, the DNA is TGTGCCAGCAGTTCGCGGGACAGGGCCGGTGAGCAGTTCTTC. Amino acid sequence: CASSSRDRAGEQFF.

The chain is built from TRBV7-9 and TRBJ2-3; 15 bases agree with TRBD2. The trim removed 4 bases at V and 4 bases at J, leaving 3 bases unmatched. The CDR3 covers 16 residues. Germline values: CDR1 SEHNR, CDR2 FQNEAQ (reference sequence). CDR3 loop: CASSSGLAGGADTQYF. CDR3 nucleotide sequence: TGTGCCAGCAGCTCGGGACTAGCGGGAGGCGCAGATACGCAGTATTTT. The entire variable domain, with the rest obtained from reference TRBV7-9 and TRBJ2-3, is as follows: DTGVSQNPRHKITKRGQNVTFRCDPISEHNRLYWYRQTLGQGPEFLTYFQNEAQLEKSRLLSDRFSAERPKGSFSTLEIQRTEQGDSAMYLCASSSGLAGGADTQYFGPGTRLTVL.

This clone has only one observation. V is TRBV29-1 and J is TRBJ2-5; 13 bases line up with TRBD2. This CDR3 spans 13 amino acids. V was pared by 7 bases and J by 4 bases, with 3 bases of the junction left unmatched. Looked up from germline, CDR1 is SQVTM and CDR2 is ANQGSEA. The CDR3, as DNA: TGCAGCGCTCGACTAGCGGGAGGAGAGACCCAGTACTTC. Its protein product is CSARLAGGETQYF. Complete variable domain (other parts from reference TRBV29-1 and TRBJ2-5): SAVISQKPSRDICQRGTSLTIQCQVDSQVTMMFWYRQQPGQSLTLIATANQGSEATYESGFVIDKFPISRPNLTFSTLTVSNMSPEDSSIYLCSARLAGGETQYFGPGTRLLVL.

V usage is TRBV7-3 and J usage is TRBJ2-1; the D is unclear. Trimming removed 1 base from V and 8 bases from J, with 9 bases in between. CDR3 length equals 13 residues. Germline loops: CDR1 SGHTA, CDR2 FQGTGA. The CDR3 coding sequence is TGTGCCAGCAGCTTAAACATCATCCATGAGCAGTTCTTC. As protein: CASSLNIIHEQFF.